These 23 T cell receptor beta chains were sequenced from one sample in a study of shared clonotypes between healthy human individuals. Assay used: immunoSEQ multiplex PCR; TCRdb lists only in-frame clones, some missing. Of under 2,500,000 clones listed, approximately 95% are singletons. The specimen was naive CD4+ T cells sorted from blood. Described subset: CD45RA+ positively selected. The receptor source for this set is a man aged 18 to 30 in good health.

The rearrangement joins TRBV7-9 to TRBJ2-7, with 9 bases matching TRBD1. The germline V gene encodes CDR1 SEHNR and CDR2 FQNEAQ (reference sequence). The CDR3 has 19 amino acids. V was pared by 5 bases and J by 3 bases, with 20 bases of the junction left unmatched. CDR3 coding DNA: TGTGCCAGCAGCCCAACCCCCGGGGCTTGGGGACAGGGTGTCTACGAGCAGTACTTC. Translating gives CASSPTPGAWGQGVYEQYF. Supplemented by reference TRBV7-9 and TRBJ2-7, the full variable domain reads DTGVSQNPRHKITKRGQNVTFRCDPISEHNRLYWYRQTLGQGPEFLTYFQNEAQLEKSRLLSDRFSAERPKGSFSTLEIQRTEQGDSAMYLCASSPTPGAWGQGVYEQYFGPGTRLTVT.

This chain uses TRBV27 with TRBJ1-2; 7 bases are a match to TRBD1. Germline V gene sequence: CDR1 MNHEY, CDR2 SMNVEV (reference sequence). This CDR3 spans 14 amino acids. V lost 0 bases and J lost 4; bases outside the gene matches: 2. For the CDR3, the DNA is TGTGCCAGCAGTTTATCGACAGGGACCTATGGCTACACCTTC. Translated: CASSLSTGTYGYTF.

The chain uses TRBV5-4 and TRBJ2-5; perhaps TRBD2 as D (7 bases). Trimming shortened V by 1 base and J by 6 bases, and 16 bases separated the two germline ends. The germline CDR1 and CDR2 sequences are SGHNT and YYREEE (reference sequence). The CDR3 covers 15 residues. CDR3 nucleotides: TGTGCCAGCAGCTTGATAGGGGGGGTCTCGAAGACCCAGTACTTC. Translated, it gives CASSLIGGVSKTQYF.

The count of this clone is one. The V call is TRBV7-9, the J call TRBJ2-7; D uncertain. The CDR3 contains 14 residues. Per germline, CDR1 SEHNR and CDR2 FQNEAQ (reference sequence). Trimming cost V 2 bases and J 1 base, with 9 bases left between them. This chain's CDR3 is CASSLLGGSYEQYF. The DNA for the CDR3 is TGTGCCAGCAGCTTATTAGGCGGATCCTACGAGCAGTACTTC.

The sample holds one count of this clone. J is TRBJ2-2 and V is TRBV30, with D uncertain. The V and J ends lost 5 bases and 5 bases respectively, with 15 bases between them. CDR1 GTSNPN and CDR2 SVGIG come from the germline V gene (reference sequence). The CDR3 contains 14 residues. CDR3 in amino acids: CAWWPGPATGELFF. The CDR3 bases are TGTGCCTGGTGGCCCGGGCCAGCTACCGGGGAGCTGTTTTTT.

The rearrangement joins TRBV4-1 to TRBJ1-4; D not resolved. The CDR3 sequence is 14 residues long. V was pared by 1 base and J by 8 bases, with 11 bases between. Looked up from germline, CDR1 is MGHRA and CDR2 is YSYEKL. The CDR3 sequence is CASSQVSDLEKLFF. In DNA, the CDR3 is TGCGCCAGCAGCCAAGTCTCGGACTTGGAAAAACTGTTTTTT.

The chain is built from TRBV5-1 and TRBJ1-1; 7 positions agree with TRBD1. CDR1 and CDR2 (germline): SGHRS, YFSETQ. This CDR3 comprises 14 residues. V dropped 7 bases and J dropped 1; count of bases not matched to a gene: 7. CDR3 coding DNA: TGCGCCAGCTGGAGGGGGACAGCGAACACTGAAGCTTTCTTT. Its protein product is CASWRGTANTEAFF.

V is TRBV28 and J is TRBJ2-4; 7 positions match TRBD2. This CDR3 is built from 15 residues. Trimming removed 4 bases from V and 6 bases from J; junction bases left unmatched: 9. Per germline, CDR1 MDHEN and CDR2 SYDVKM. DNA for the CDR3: TGTGCCAGCAGTTCACCGGGGGGAAGTGGAAACATTCAGTACTTC. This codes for CASSSPGGSGNIQYF.

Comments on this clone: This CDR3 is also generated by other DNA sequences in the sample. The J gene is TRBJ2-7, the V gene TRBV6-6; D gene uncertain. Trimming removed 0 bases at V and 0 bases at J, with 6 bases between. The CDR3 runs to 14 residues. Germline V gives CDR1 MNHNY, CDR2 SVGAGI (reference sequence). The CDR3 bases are TGTGCCAGCAGTTACTCATCCAGCTCCTACGAGCAGTACTTC. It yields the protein CASSYSSSSYEQYF.

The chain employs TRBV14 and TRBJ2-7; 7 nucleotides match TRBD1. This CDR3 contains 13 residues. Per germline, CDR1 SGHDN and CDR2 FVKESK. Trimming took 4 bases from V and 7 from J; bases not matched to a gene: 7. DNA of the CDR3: TGTGCCAGCAGCCGGGGACAGCTTGAGGAGCAGTACTTC. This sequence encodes CASSRGQLEEQYF. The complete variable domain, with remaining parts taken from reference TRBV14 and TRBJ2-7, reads EAGVTQFPSHSVIEKGQTVTLRCDPISGHDNLYWYRRVMGKEIKFLLHFVKESKQDESGMPNNRFLAERTGGTYSTLKVQPAELEDSGVYFCASSRGQLEEQYFGPGTRLTVT.

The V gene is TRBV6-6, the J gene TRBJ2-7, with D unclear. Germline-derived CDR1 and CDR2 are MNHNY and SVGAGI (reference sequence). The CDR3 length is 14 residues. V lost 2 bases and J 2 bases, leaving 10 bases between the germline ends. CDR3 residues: CASSYGLDPYEQYF. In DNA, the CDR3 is TGTGCCAGCAGTTACGGATTAGACCCCTACGAGCAGTACTTC.

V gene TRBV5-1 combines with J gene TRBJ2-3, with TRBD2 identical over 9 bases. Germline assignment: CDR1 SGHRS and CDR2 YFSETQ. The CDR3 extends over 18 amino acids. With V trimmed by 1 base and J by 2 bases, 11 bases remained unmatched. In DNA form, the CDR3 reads TGCGCCAGCAGCTTGTCACTAGCGGGCCCTTCTGCCACAGATACGCAGTATTTT. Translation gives CASSLSLAGPSATDTQYF. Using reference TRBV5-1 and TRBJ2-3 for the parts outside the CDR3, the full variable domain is KAGVTQTPRYLIKTRGQQVTLSCSPISGHRSVSWYQQTPGQGLQFLFEYFSETQRNKGNFPGRFSGRQFSNSRSEMNVSTLELGDSALYLCASSLSLAGPSATDTQYFGPGTRLTVL.

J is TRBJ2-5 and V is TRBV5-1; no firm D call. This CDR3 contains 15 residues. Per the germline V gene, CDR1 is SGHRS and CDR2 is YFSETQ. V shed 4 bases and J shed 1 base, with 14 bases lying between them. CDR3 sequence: CASSEGSPPQETQYF. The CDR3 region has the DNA TGCGCCAGCAGCGAAGGTTCCCCACCCCAAGAGACCCAGTACTTC.

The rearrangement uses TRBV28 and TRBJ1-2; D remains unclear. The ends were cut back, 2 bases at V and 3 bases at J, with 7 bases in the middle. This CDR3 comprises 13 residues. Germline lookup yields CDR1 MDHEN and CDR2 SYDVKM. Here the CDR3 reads CASSLAADYGYTF. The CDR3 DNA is TGTGCCAGCAGTTTAGCTGCGGACTATGGCTACACCTTC.

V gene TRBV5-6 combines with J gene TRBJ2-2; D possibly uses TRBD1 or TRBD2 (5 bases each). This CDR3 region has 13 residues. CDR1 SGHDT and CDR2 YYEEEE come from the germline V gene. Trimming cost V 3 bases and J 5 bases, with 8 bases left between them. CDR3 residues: CASSWGRTGELFF. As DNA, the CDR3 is TGTGCCAGCAGCTGGGGACGGACCGGGGAGCTGTTTTTT.

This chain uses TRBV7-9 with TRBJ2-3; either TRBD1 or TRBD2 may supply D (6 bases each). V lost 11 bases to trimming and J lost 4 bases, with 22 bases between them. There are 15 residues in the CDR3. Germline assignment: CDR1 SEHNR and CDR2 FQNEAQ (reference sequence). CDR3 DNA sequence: TGTGCCTGGGGGAAATCAGAAGGGGGGCCAGATACGCAGTATTTT. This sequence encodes CAWGKSEGGPDTQYF.

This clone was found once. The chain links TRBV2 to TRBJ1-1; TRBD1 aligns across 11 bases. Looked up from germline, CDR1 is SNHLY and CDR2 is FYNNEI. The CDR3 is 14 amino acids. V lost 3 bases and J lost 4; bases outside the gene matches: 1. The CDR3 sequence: CASSDGTGGTEAFF. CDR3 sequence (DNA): TGTGCCAGCAGTGATGGGACAGGGGGCACTGAAGCTTTCTTT.

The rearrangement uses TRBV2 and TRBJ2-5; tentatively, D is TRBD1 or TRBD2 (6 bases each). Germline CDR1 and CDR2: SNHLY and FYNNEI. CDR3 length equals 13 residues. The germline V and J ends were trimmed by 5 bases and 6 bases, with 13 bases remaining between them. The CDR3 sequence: CASSLGGGKTQYF. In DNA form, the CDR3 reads TGTGCCAGCAGTTTGGGGGGCGGGAAGACCCAGTACTTC.

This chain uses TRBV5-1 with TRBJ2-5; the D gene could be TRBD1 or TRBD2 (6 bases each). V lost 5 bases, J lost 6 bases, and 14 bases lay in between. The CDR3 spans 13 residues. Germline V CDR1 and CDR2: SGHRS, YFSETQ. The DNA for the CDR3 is TGCGCCAGCAGACTACAGGGAGGACAGACCCAGTACTTC. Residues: CASRLQGGQTQYF. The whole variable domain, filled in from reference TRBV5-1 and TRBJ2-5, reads KAGVTQTPRYLIKTRGQQVTLSCSPISGHRSVSWYQQTPGQGLQFLFEYFSETQRNKGNFPGRFSGRQFSNSRSEMNVSTLELGDSALYLCASRLQGGQTQYFGPGTRLLVL.

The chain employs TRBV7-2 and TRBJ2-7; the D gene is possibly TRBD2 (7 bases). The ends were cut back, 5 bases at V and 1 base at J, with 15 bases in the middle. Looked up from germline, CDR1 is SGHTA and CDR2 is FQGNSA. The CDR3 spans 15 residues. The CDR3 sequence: CASSPRGGGSYEQYF. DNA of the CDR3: TGTGCCAGCAGCCCCCGAGGGGGGGGGTCCTACGAGCAGTACTTC.

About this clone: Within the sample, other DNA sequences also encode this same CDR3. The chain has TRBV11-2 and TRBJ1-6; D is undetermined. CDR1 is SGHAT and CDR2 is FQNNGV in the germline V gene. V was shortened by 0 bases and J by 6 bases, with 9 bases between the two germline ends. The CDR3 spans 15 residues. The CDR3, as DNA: TGTGCCAGCAGCTTAGAGGGTGTTGGTAATTCACCCCTCCACTTT. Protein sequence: CASSLEGVGNSPLHF.

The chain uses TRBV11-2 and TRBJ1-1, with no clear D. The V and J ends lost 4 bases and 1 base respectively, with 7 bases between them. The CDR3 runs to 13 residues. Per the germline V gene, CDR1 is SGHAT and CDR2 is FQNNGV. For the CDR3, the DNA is TGTGCCAGCAGCTCCCGGCCGAACACTGAAGCTTTCTTT. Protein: CASSSRPNTEAFF. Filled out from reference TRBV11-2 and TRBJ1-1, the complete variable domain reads EAGVAQSPRYKIIEKRQSVAFWCNPISGHATLYWYQQILGQGPKLLIQFQNNGVVDDSQLPKDRFSAERLKGVDSTLKIQPAKLEDSAVYLCASSSRPNTEAFFGQGTRLTVV.

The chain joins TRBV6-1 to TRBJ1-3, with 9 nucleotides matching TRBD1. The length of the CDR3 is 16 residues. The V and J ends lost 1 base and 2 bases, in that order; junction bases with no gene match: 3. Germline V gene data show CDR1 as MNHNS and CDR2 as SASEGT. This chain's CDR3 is CASSEGRDRAGNTIYF. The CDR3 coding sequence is TGTGCCAGCAGTGAAGGGCGGGACAGGGCTGGAAACACCATATATTTT.